These 25 T cell receptor beta chains share one sample of origin, sequenced in a study of cytotoxic CD8 clonotypes in ibrutinib-treated CLL. Repertoires were generated with immunoSEQ multiplex PCR, while TCRdb's copy carries only in-frame clones and drops some. The repertoire consists of some 170,000 clones, with approximately 91% occurring once and the leading ten covering around 2.7%. The source was PBMCs, collected at disease progression, from a patient treated with ibrutinib. The receptors come from a human donor with chronic lymphocytic leukemia.

This chain uses TRBV7-6 with TRBJ2-2; TRBD2 matches 10 bases. Germline V gene lookup returns CDR1 SGHVS and CDR2 FNYEAQ. After removal of 6 bases from V and 2 bases from J, the junction contained 3 bases not matched to a gene. The CDR3 length is 15 residues. The CDR3 DNA follows: TGTGCCAGCAGGCTAGCGGGAGTCAACACCGGGGAGCTGTTTTTT. This sequence encodes CASRLAGVNTGELFF.

The chain combines TRBV7-8 with TRBJ2-7, with TRBD2 identical over 13 bases. Germline CDR1 and CDR2: SGHVS and FQNEAQ. V lost 2 bases and J lost 4; bases outside the gene matches: 20. The CDR3 has 21 residues. CDR3 amino acids: CASSLKYRPGTSGTSPYEQYF. As DNA, the CDR3 is TGTGCCAGCAGCTTAAAGTATAGACCCGGGACTAGCGGGACCAGCCCTTACGAGCAGTACTTC.

This chain links TRBV29-1 with TRBJ1-1, with D tentatively TRBD1 (5 bases). The germline V gene encodes CDR1 SQVTM and CDR2 ANQGSEA. This CDR3 is built from 13 residues. Trimming pared 8 bases from V and 0 bases from J, leaving 13 bases between. CDR3 residues: CSFSTDMNTEAFF. In DNA, the CDR3 is TGCAGCTTCTCGACAGACATGAACACTGAAGCTTTCTTT.

Remarks on this clone: Other nucleotide sequences from this sample produce the same CDR3. This rearrangement joins TRBV18 to TRBJ2-5; 7 positions agree with TRBD1. Trimming cost V 6 bases and J 2 bases; bases outside gene matches: 3. This CDR3 is built from 13 residues. CDR1 and CDR2 from the germline V gene are KGHSH and LQKENI. DNA for the CDR3: TGTGCCAGCTCCCCGGGACAGCAAGAGACCCAGTACTTC. This encodes CASSPGQQETQYF.

The chain carries TRBV5-4 and TRBJ1-2, with D unclear. The CDR3 sequence is 13 residues long. The germline gives CDR1 SGHNT, CDR2 YYREEE (reference sequence). Trimming shortened V by 0 bases and J by 4 bases, and 7 bases separated the two germline ends. CDR3 DNA: TGTGCCAGCAGCTTGGGGAGCTTCTATGGCTACACCTTC. It specifies CASSLGSFYGYTF.

The J gene is TRBJ2-7, the V gene TRBV4-1; 11 bases agree with TRBD2. This CDR3 contains 16 residues. Germline CDR1 MGHRA, CDR2 YSYEKL. V was pared by 1 base and J by 0 bases, with 2 bases of the junction left unmatched. The CDR3 sequence: CASSQAGTSGSYEQYF. CDR3 in DNA: TGCGCCAGCAGCCAAGCCGGGACTAGCGGCTCCTACGAGCAGTACTTC.

The CDR3 loop reads CASSPEGGLTTNEKLFF. In DNA, the CDR3 is TGTGCCAGCAGCCCCGAGGGTGGTCTTACAACTAATGAAAAACTGTTTTTT. V usage is TRBV7-6 and J usage is TRBJ1-4, with D hard to call. V lost 5 bases to trimming and J lost 0 bases, with 16 bases between them. Germline V CDR1 and CDR2: SGHVS, FNYEAQ. The CDR3 runs 17 residues. The complete variable domain, with remaining parts taken from reference TRBV7-6 and TRBJ1-4, reads GAGVSQSPRYKVTKRGQDVALRCDPISGHVSLYWYRQALGQGPEFLTYFNYEAQQDKSGLPNDRFSAERPEGSISTLTIQRTEQRDSAMYRCASSPEGGLTTNEKLFFGSGTQLSVL.

This chain joins TRBV6-4 and TRBJ2-2; tentative D call: TRBD2 (5 bases). The germline CDR1 and CDR2 sequences are MRHNA and SNTAGT. V lost 4 bases and J 5 bases, leaving 11 bases between the germline ends. The CDR3 extends over 14 amino acids. CDR3 sequence reads: CASSVGVGTGELFF. The CDR3 DNA reads as TGTGCCAGCAGTGTCGGGGTTGGGACCGGGGAGCTGTTTTTT.

In this sample, this clone turned up once. J is TRBJ2-3 and V is TRBV19, with D perhaps matching TRBD1 or TRBD2 (5 bases each). The CDR3 has 15 residues. The V end lost 6 bases, the J end lost 2 bases, and 15 bases lay between the germline ends. Germline lookup yields CDR1 LNHDA and CDR2 SQIVND (reference sequence). The CDR3 coding sequence is TGTGCCAGTAGCACGGGGACCTCTATCACAGATACGCAGTATTTT. Protein: CASSTGTSITDTQYF.

The chain joins TRBV9 to TRBJ2-4; perhaps TRBD1 as D (5 bases). CDR3 length: 14 amino acids. CDR1 is SGDLS and CDR2 is YYNGEE in the germline V gene. Trimming removed 4 bases at V and 8 bases at J, with 16 bases between. CDR3 sequence: CASSYRQGWDIQYF. In DNA form, the CDR3 reads TGTGCCAGCAGCTACCGGCAGGGTTGGGACATTCAGTACTTC.

The chain carries TRBV11-2 and TRBJ2-1; D uncertain. CDR1 and CDR2 (germline): SGHAT, FQNNGV. Trimming took 1 base from V and 7 from J, leaving 20 bases between them. The CDR3 length is 17 residues. For the CDR3, the DNA is TGTGCCAGCAGCTTAGGGGCAGATCCGATGTTTAGGAATGAGCAGTTCTTC. Amino acid sequence: CASSLGADPMFRNEQFF.

V usage is TRBV6-1 and J usage is TRBJ2-1; D not certain. V was clipped by 6 bases and J by 0 bases, with 9 bases between them. CDR1 and CDR2 from the germline V gene are MNHNS and SASEGT. This CDR3 has 14 residues. Here the CDR3 reads CASRPQSSYNEQFF. Here the CDR3 DNA reads TGTGCCAGCAGACCCCAGAGCTCCTACAATGAGCAGTTCTTC.

This chain joins TRBV7-9 and TRBJ2-7; possible D gene TRBD1, 6 bases. Germline loops: CDR1 SEHNR, CDR2 FQNEAQ (reference sequence). V was clipped by 5 bases and J by 6 bases, with 11 bases between them. This CDR3 has 12 amino acids. The CDR3 reads CASSPVGAEQYF. The CDR3 nucleotides read TGTGCCAGCAGCCCCGTGGGGGCCGAGCAGTACTTC.

In this sample, this clone turned up a few times. The rearrangement uses TRBV19 and TRBJ1-5, with 11 bases identical to TRBD1. This CDR3 contains 15 residues. J was trimmed by 5 bases and V by 4 bases; bases with no gene match: 4. The germline gives CDR1 LNHDA, CDR2 SQIVND (reference sequence). The CDR3 here is CASSTLGQGDQPQHF. In DNA form, the CDR3 reads TGTGCCAGTAGTACATTGGGACAGGGGGATCAGCCCCAGCATTTT.

The V gene is TRBV7-8, the J gene TRBJ2-7; 9 nucleotides match TRBD2. This CDR3 spans 15 amino acids. V lost 2 bases and J lost 6; bases outside the gene matches: 8. The V gene's germline CDR1 is SGHVS and CDR2 FQNEAQ. In nucleotides, the CDR3 is TGTGCCAGCAGCTTATCGGCGGGAGGGCCCCGCGAGCAGTACTTC. It is translated as CASSLSAGGPREQYF.

The rearrangement links TRBV5-6 to TRBJ2-7, with 10 bases fitting TRBD2. Germline lookup yields CDR1 SGHDT and CDR2 YYEEEE. Trimming at V came to 0 bases and at J to 6 bases, leaving 12 bases not matched to a gene. CDR3 length: 17 amino acids. The DNA for the CDR3 is TGTGCCAGCAGCTTGGTGTTTATAGCGGGAGGAAGCGGCGAGCAGTACTTC. It specifies CASSLVFIAGGSGEQYF.

The J gene is TRBJ2-1, the V gene TRBV11-2; D uncertain. Germline V CDR1 and CDR2: SGHAT, FQNNGV. With 4 bases removed from V and 1 base from J, the gap between germline ends came to 11 bases. This CDR3 is built from 15 residues. Here the CDR3 DNA reads TGTGCCAGCAGCTCCTACCGGAGTTCCTACAATGAGCAGTTCTTC. Protein product: CASSSYRSSYNEQFF.

The rearrangement links TRBV19 to TRBJ2-7; TRBD1 or TRBD2 may be the D gene (7 bases each). Trimming pared 3 bases from V and 2 bases from J, leaving 14 bases between. Per germline, CDR1 LNHDA and CDR2 SQIVND (reference sequence). The CDR3 has 15 residues. CDR3 region: CASSIKQGGAYEQYF. CDR3 nucleotides: TGTGCCAGTAGTATTAAGCAGGGGGGGGCCTACGAGCAGTACTTC.

The chain employs TRBV28 and TRBJ1-1; 8 bases map to TRBD1. The CDR3 has 15 amino acids. V shed 7 bases and J 4 bases; nucleotides not matched to a gene: 11. The germline gives CDR1 MDHEN, CDR2 SYDVKM. The CDR3: CASIIDRGGFTEAFF. The DNA for the CDR3 is TGTGCCAGCATAATCGACAGGGGTGGGTTCACTGAAGCTTTCTTT. Filled out from reference TRBV28 and TRBJ1-1, the complete variable domain reads DVKVTQSSRYLVKRTGEKVFLECVQDMDHENMFWYRQDPGLGLRLIYFSYDVKMKEKGDIPEGYSVSREKKERFSLILESASTNQTSMYLCASIIDRGGFTEAFFGQGTRLTVV.

This clone was observed many times. The gene calls are TRBV27 and TRBJ2-5; either TRBD1 or TRBD2 may supply D (6 bases each). V lost 3 bases, J lost 1 base, and 12 bases lay in between. Germline V lookup: CDR1 MNHEY, CDR2 SMNVEV (reference sequence). CDR3 length equals 15 residues. CDR3 loop: CASSFLGGPQETQYF. CDR3 nucleotides: TGTGCCAGCAGTTTTCTGGGGGGCCCCCAAGAGACCCAGTACTTC.

The chain joins TRBV28 to TRBJ2-1, with a possible D match to TRBD1 (6 bases). Trimming removed 3 bases at V and 4 bases at J, with 10 bases between. This CDR3 is built from 14 residues. The V gene's germline CDR1 is MDHEN and CDR2 SYDVKM. The CDR3 region has the DNA TGTGCCAGCAGTTTTGGGACACCTTACAATGAGCAGTTCTTC. As protein: CASSFGTPYNEQFF.

This chain connects TRBV29-1 to TRBJ1-3; D is perhaps TRBD1 (6 bases). The CDR3 spans 14 residues. V was pared by 7 bases and J by 2 bases, with 15 bases between. Germline-derived CDR1 and CDR2 are SQVTM and ANQGSEA. The CDR3 reads CSGGGRGPGNTIYF. The CDR3 DNA reads TGCAGCGGGGGGGGCAGGGGCCCTGGAAACACCATATATTTT. The full variable domain, rest sourced from reference TRBV29-1 and TRBJ1-3, is SAVISQKPSRDICQRGTSLTIQCQVDSQVTMMFWYRQQPGQSLTLIATANQGSEATYESGFVIDKFPISRPNLTFSTLTVSNMSPEDSSIYLCSGGGRGPGNTIYFGEGSWLTVV.

The rearrangement uses TRBV7-3 and TRBJ2-1; 10 nucleotides line up with TRBD2. Losses at the gene ends were 2 bases for V and 6 bases for J; bases not matched to a gene: 16. The CDR3 contains 19 residues. CDR1 is SGHTA, CDR2 FQGTGA, per germline. The chain's CDR3 is CASSLLVGVASGSINEQFF. The DNA of the CDR3 is TGTGCCAGCAGCTTACTTGTCGGGGTCGCTAGCGGGAGTATCAATGAGCAGTTCTTC.

The gene calls are TRBV2 and TRBJ2-7, with D possibly being TRBD1 (6 bases). The CDR3 length is 15 residues. Germline-derived CDR1 and CDR2 are SNHLY and FYNNEI. The V end lost 4 bases, the J end lost 3 bases, and 16 bases lay between the germline ends. CDR3 region: CASSGQALGLYEQYF. CDR3 in DNA: TGTGCCAGCAGTGGACAGGCCTTGGGTCTCTACGAGCAGTACTTC.

V gene TRBV11-3 combines with J gene TRBJ2-1, with TRBD2 as a possible D gene (6 bases). The CDR3 is 16 residues long. The germline V and J ends were trimmed by 7 bases and 0 bases, with 16 bases remaining between them. Per germline, CDR1 SGHNT and CDR2 YENEEA. The chain's CDR3 is CASTRGAGSSYNEQFF. CDR3 bases: TGTGCCAGCACTCGAGGTGCGGGAAGCTCCTACAATGAGCAGTTCTTC.